This TCR beta chain was recovered during a study of shared T cell receptors in the human thymus. Repertoires were generated with immunoSEQ multiplex PCR, while TCRdb's copy carries only in-frame clones and drops some. The sample yields 700,000 or so clones, around 85% seen once. This clone was counted once. Germline V CDR1 and CDR2: SNHLY, FYNNEI. Trimming at V came to 8 bases and at J to 9 bases, leaving 17 bases not matched to a gene. This CDR3 region has 17 residues. This sample was also put to use in a study of human thymus T cells. That source reports: Thymus tissue was removed during corrective cardiac surgery. Use of V and J genes seemed skewed within the thymic and blood repertoires. Unrelated individuals reportedly shared highly overlapping thymic TCR repertoires.

Sample: thymocytes. The genes are TRBV2 and TRBJ1-6; 9 positions match TRBD1. The TCR sequence derives from a girl less than two years old with a congenital heart defect. The CDR3 DNA reads TGTGCCAGCCGCAACCTATTTGACGGACAGGGGTGTTCACCCCTCCACTTT. Amino acids: CASRNLFDGQGCSPLHF.